One sample yielded the 7 T cell receptor beta chains listed below, sequenced in a study of Graves' ophthalmopathy and Graves' hyperthyroidism. RNA transcripts were the source from which TCR beta CDR3 regions were amplified. The authors performed first-round RT-PCR with HTBI primers and then a second-round multiplex PCR. TCRdb re-analysed the multiplex PCR reads in MiXCR, keeping a single row per CDR3 protein. The sample comprises fewer than 650,000 distinct CDR3 sequences, about 24% of which are singletons, and roughly 7.4% rests with the top ten. The sample consisted of peripheral blood. The receptors were gathered from a woman aged 18-29 years with stable Graves' hyperthyroidism. Some clones in this sample may be carry-over from other donors' samples.

At least ten counts were recorded for this clonotype. This chain links TRBV19 with TRBJ1-1; D is possibly TRBD1 (6 bases). Trimming took 9 bases from V and 5 from J, leaving 19 bases between them. There are 14 residues in the CDR3. Germline-derived CDR1 and CDR2 are LNHDA and SQIVND (reference sequence). CDR3 sequence: CASQKNRVQTEAFF. The DNA of the CDR3 is TGTGCCAGCCAAAAGAACAGGGTCCAAACTGAAGCTTTCTTT.

There are many counts of this clonotype. The CDR3 loop is CSVEVRGVGETQYF. The CDR3 coding sequence is TGCAGCGTTGAAGTACGGGGGGTTGGCGAGACCCAGTACTTC. This chain connects TRBV29-1 to TRBJ2-5, with TRBD2 matching over 7 bases. Germline CDR1 SQVTM, CDR2 ANQGSEA. Trimming took 1 base from V and 5 from J; bases not matched to a gene: 7. This CDR3 has 14 amino acids.

This clonotype was detected a few times. Here the CDR3 omits its conserved ending phenylalanine or tryptophan, so a read error is the likely source. The gene calls are TRBV25-1 and TRBJ1-1; no definite D call. Germline CDR1 is MGHDK and CDR2 is SYGVNS. This CDR3 has 12 residues. The V gene lost 7 bases and the J gene lost 1 base, with 7 bases spanning the gap. The CDR3 nucleotides read TGTGCCAGCACAGGCAGGAACACTGAAGCTTTCCTT. Translation: CASTGRNTEAFL.

In regard to this clonotype: No conserved phenylalanine or tryptophan is present at the end of the CDR3, so a read error is the likely explanation. The chain uses TRBV20-1 and TRBJ1-5; no clear D gene. CDR3 length: 14 residues. CDR1 and CDR2 from the germline V gene are DFQATT and SNEGSKA (reference sequence). Trimming removed 4 bases at V and 4 bases at J, with 14 bases between. CDR3 in DNA: TGCAGTGCTACCATCGGGAGACTAAATCAGCCCCAGCATTTG. This codes for CSATIGRLNQPQHL.

J is TRBJ1-2 and V is TRBV29-1, with D perhaps TRBD1 (5 bases). Trimming left V 6 bases short and J 2 bases short, with 13 bases between. Germline V gives CDR1 SQVTM, CDR2 ANQGSEA. The CDR3 is made up of 13 amino acids. The CDR3 spells CSVALDSNYGYTF. In DNA form, the CDR3 reads TGCAGCGTCGCCCTAGACAGCAACTATGGCTACACCTTC.

This rearrangement joins TRBV19 to TRBJ1-2; tentatively, D is TRBD1 (5 bases). The CDR3 sequence is 14 residues long. Trimming left V 5 bases short and J 6 bases short, with 16 bases between. Germline lookup yields CDR1 LNHDA and CDR2 SQIVND (reference sequence). The CDR3: CASSLPGGTHGYTF. The CDR3 bases are TGTGCCAGTAGTCTTCCGGGAGGGACGCATGGCTACACCTTC.

This rearrangement joins TRBV25-1 to TRBJ2-7; D unresolved. The CDR3 length is 14 residues. V dropped 0 bases and J dropped 3 bases, with 9 bases sitting between them. Germline V CDR1 and CDR2: MGHDK, SYGVNS. The CDR3 sequence is CASSEYGMNYEQYF. The CDR3 DNA reads as TGTGCCAGCAGTGAATATGGGATGAACTACGAGCAGTACTTC.